These 25 T cell receptor beta chains share one sample of origin, sequenced in a study of stem cell transplantation in POMP-related autoinflammatory disease. The protocol was immunoSEQ multiplex PCR, while the TCRdb copy is restricted to in-frame clones and leaves out a portion. The repertoire holds 4,500 to 6,000 clones, with roughly nine tenths as singletons. This specimen was CD8+ T cells from PBMCs, taken after stem cell transplantation. These receptor sequences come from a human patient with POMP-related autoinflammation and immune dysregulation (PRAID). Certain T cells may be donor cells from the graft.

The chain recombines TRBV7-9 with TRBJ2-7; 8 nucleotides agree with TRBD1. Germline CDR1 SEHNR, CDR2 FQNEAQ (reference sequence). The J segment lost 6 bases and the V segment lost 5 bases, leaving 6 bases of the junction unmatched. The CDR3 has 13 residues. CDR3 DNA: TGTGCCAGCAGCCCCCGGGACAGGCGCGAGCAGTACTTC. Its protein product is CASSPRDRREQYF.

This clone was counted once. The V call is TRBV7-9, the J call TRBJ2-3; D may be TRBD2 (6 bases). The CDR3 runs 13 residues. In germline, CDR1 is SEHNR, CDR2 FQNEAQ (reference sequence). Trimming removed 3 bases at V and 6 bases at J, with 10 bases between. CDR3 sequence (DNA): TGTGCCAGCAGCTTCGGGAGCTCGGATACGCAGTATTTT. This gives the protein CASSFGSSDTQYF.

This chain links TRBV5-6 with TRBJ2-5, with D possibly being TRBD2 (6 bases). Trimming took off 4 bases at V and 5 bases at J, with 21 bases between the two ends. Germline V lookup: CDR1 SGHDT, CDR2 YYEEEE. The CDR3 is made up of 16 amino acids. CDR3 nucleotides: TGTGCCAGCAGCCCGCGACCGACTAGGATCCGGGAGACCCAGTACTTC. It encodes CASSPRPTRIRETQYF.

This chain joins TRBV24-1 and TRBJ1-2; tentative D call: TRBD1 (5 bases). The germline V gene has CDR1 KGHDR and CDR2 SFDVKD. The ends were cut back, 4 bases at V and 8 bases at J, with 10 bases in the middle. The CDR3 has 12 residues. The CDR3 protein is CATSDEGYGYTF. The CDR3 nucleotides read TGTGCCACCAGTGACGAGGGGTACGGCTACACCTTC.

This clone was found once. The rearrangement uses TRBV12-2 and TRBJ2-7; the D call TRBD1 from the table was never checked on the DNA. TRBV12-2 is tagged as a pseudogene. The CDR3 contains 14 residues. The CDR3 sequence: CASRRRTDEYEQYF. The CDR3 region has the DNA TGTGCAAGTCGCCGCCGGACAGACGAGTACGAGCAGTACTTC.

V and J are TRBV4-1 and TRBJ2-7; 9 bases are a match to TRBD2. This CDR3 has 17 amino acids. With 0 bases clipped from V and 2 bases from J, the junction kept 8 bases outside the gene matches. CDR1 and CDR2 (germline): MGHRA, YSYEKL. As DNA, the CDR3 is TGCGCCAGCAGCCAAGATAGGGAGCGGGAGGCCACCTACGAGCAGTACTTC. Translated, it gives CASSQDREREATYEQYF.

The chain uses TRBV19 and TRBJ2-1; D gene uncertain. This CDR3 comprises 15 residues. From germline, CDR1 is LNHDA and CDR2 SQIVND (reference sequence). Trimming removed 3 bases from V and 3 bases from J, with 12 bases in between. Here the CDR3 reads CASSIRTGFYNEQFF. The DNA for the CDR3 is TGTGCCAGTAGTATTAGGACGGGCTTCTACAATGAGCAGTTCTTC.

The chain is built from TRBV6-2 or TRBV6-3 and TRBJ2-1, with 8 bases that match TRBD2. CDR1 MNHEY and CDR2 SVGEGT come from the germline V gene. The trim removed 1 base at V and 2 bases at J, leaving 4 bases unmatched. The CDR3 covers 16 residues. The CDR3 region has the DNA TGTGCCAGCAGTTACTTAGCGGGGATGACCTACAATGAGCAGTTCTTC. Protein sequence: CASSYLAGMTYNEQFF.

The rearrangement uses TRBV30 and TRBJ2-7; 7 bases map to TRBD1. V was pared by 2 bases and J by 3 bases, with 7 bases of the junction left unmatched. The CDR3 is 14 amino acids. The V gene's germline CDR1 is GTSNPN and CDR2 SVGIG (reference sequence). The CDR3 sequence is CAWSIPAGGYEQYF. CDR3 coding DNA: TGTGCCTGGAGTATCCCCGCAGGGGGCTACGAGCAGTACTTC.

V gene TRBV28 combines with J gene TRBJ1-5; tentative D call: TRBD1 (5 bases). This CDR3 has 15 residues. CDR1 MDHEN and CDR2 SYDVKM come from the germline V gene. V was pared by 2 bases and J by 0 bases, with 8 bases between. The CDR3 is CASSLRGYSNQPQHF. The DNA for the CDR3 is TGTGCCAGCAGTTTAAGGGGTTATAGCAATCAGCCCCAGCATTTT.

CDR3 amino acids: CASSLSRGFYNEQFF. Here the CDR3 DNA reads TGTGCCAGCAGCTTGTCGAGGGGCTTTTACAATGAGCAGTTCTTC. V and J are TRBV5-4 and TRBJ2-1, with D perhaps being TRBD1 or TRBD2 (5 bases each). V was trimmed by 1 base and J by 4 bases, leaving 12 bases between them. Per the germline V gene, CDR1 is SGHNT and CDR2 is YYREEE (reference sequence). The CDR3 runs to 15 residues.

This clone appeared a single time. CDR3 coding DNA: TGCGCCAGCAGCCTCGGGACAGGGGGCGACGAGCAGTACTTC. Translated: CASSLGTGGDEQYF. The chain carries TRBV5-1 and TRBJ2-7; 12 bases agree with TRBD1. The germline V gene has CDR1 SGHRS and CDR2 YFSETQ. The length of the CDR3 is 14 residues. Unmatched junction bases numbered 4, after V lost 4 bases and J lost 5 bases. The full variable domain, rest sourced from reference TRBV5-1 and TRBJ2-7, is KAGVTQTPRYLIKTRGQQVTLSCSPISGHRSVSWYQQTPGQGLQFLFEYFSETQRNKGNFPGRFSGRQFSNSRSEMNVSTLELGDSALYLCASSLGTGGDEQYFGPGTRLTVT.

This clone showed up just once. This chain joins TRBV9 and TRBJ2-1; 12 bases are shared with TRBD2. Germline V gene lookup returns CDR1 SGDLS and CDR2 YYNGEE. This CDR3 has 17 residues. Unmatched junction bases numbered 10, after V lost 4 bases and J lost 5 bases. CDR3 sequence reads: CASSHRTSGTPHNEQFF. CDR3 DNA sequence: TGTGCCAGCAGCCATCGGACTAGCGGGACCCCACACAATGAGCAGTTCTTC.

The chain couples TRBV7-9 to TRBJ2-5, with D uncertain. The CDR3 is made up of 13 amino acids. Germline loops: CDR1 SEHNR, CDR2 FQNEAQ (reference sequence). V was pared by 5 bases and J by 4 bases, with 11 bases between. The CDR3, as DNA: TGTGCCAGCAGCCCGGTGACCGGAGAGACCCAGTACTTC. This sequence encodes CASSPVTGETQYF.

The chain combines TRBV13 with TRBJ2-7; no firm D call. The CDR3 has 13 residues. Germline V gene sequence: CDR1 PRHDT, CDR2 FYEKMQ (reference sequence). Trimming pared 5 bases from V and 0 bases from J, leaving 8 bases between. CDR3 loop: CASSTGPSYEQYF. DNA of the CDR3: TGTGCCAGCAGCACCGGGCCCTCCTACGAGCAGTACTTC.

The chain couples TRBV12-3 or TRBV12-4 to TRBJ1-2; D gene uncertain. V lost 9 bases and J 4 bases, leaving 12 bases between the germline ends. The CDR3 runs 12 residues. Here the CDR3 DNA reads TGTGCCAGTTATGGCTGGGGCTATGGCTACACCTTC. Encoded protein: CASYGWGYGYTF.

V is TRBV7-2 and J is TRBJ2-3; D assignment may be TRBD1 or TRBD2 (5 bases each). CDR1 is SGHTA and CDR2 is FQGNSA in the germline V gene. V lost 1 base and J 4 bases, leaving 12 bases between the germline ends. The CDR3 contains 15 residues. DNA for the CDR3: TGTGCCAGCAGCTTAGAACCAGGGACCCCAGATACGCAGTATTTT. This encodes CASSLEPGTPDTQYF.

The chain carries TRBV30 and TRBJ2-1; 7 nucleotides line up with TRBD2. CDR1 is GTSNPN, CDR2 SVGIG, per germline (reference sequence). V shed 4 bases and J 4 bases; nucleotides not matched to a gene: 7. The CDR3 spans 14 residues. CDR3 sequence reads: CAWMAGDWYNEQFF. CDR3 bases: TGTGCCTGGATGGCGGGAGATTGGTACAATGAGCAGTTCTTC.

This clone appeared once. An end of the junction differs from the germline gene, which may be a read error. This chain uses TRBV6-5 with TRBJ2-7, with TRBD2 matching over 7 bases. The CDR3 is made up of 11 amino acids. Per the germline V gene, CDR1 is MNHEY and CDR2 is SVGAGI. The CDR3 DNA reads as TGTGCCAGCAGTTATGGGGGGGACTATCACTTC. It specifies CASSYGGDYHF.

The chain couples TRBV30 to TRBJ2-3; D unclear. CDR3 length equals 14 residues. Trimming removed 0 bases at V and 2 bases at J, with 9 bases between. Germline V CDR1 and CDR2: GTSNPN, SVGIG (reference sequence). In DNA, the CDR3 is TGTGCCTGGAGTGTAGGCAGTAACACAGATACGCAGTATTTT. This sequence encodes CAWSVGSNTDTQYF.

Details on this clone: At one of its ends the junction is not consistent with the germline gene, which may arise from a read error. The chain combines TRBV7-7 with TRBJ2-3, with 9 bases identical to TRBD2. Germline loops: CDR1 SSHAT, CDR2 FNYEAQ (reference sequence). The CDR3 is 16 residues long. The CDR3 DNA is TGTGCTAGCAGCTTAGGGCTAGCGGGAAAACCAGATACGCAGTATTTT. It is translated as CASSLGLAGKPDTQYF.

The chain carries TRBV11-2 and TRBJ2-1; the D call may be TRBD1 or TRBD2 (5 bases each). Germline V CDR1 and CDR2: SGHAT, FQNNGV. The CDR3 has 13 amino acids. Between the trimmed V and J ends, which lost 3 bases and 8 bases, there was a span of 11 bases. The CDR3 loop reads CASSFGGLDEQFF. For the CDR3, the DNA is TGTGCCAGCAGCTTTGGGGGTTTGGATGAGCAGTTCTTC.

This chain connects TRBV19 to TRBJ2-1; D is undetermined. The CDR3 covers 15 residues. CDR1 is LNHDA and CDR2 is SQIVND in the germline V gene (reference sequence). Trimming pared 3 bases from V and 5 bases from J, leaving 14 bases between. CDR3 nucleotide sequence: TGTGCCAGTAGTATCTTGAACAGCCCCCACAATGAGCAGTTCTTC. Translation: CASSILNSPHNEQFF.

This clone has only one observation. The CDR3 loop is CASSWGDRTYEQYF. The DNA of the CDR3 is TGTGCCAGCAGCTGGGGGGACAGGACCTACGAGCAGTACTTC. The J gene is TRBJ2-7, the V gene TRBV7-9; 8 bases match TRBD1. J was trimmed by 2 bases and V by 4 bases; bases with no gene match: 4. From germline, CDR1 is SEHNR and CDR2 FQNEAQ (reference sequence). The CDR3 is 14 residues long.

The V gene is TRBV7-2, the J gene TRBJ1-4; 7 bases align to TRBD1. The V gene's germline CDR1 is SGHTA and CDR2 FQGNSA. The CDR3 extends over 16 amino acids. The V and J ends lost 4 bases and 8 bases, in that order; junction bases with no gene match: 13. This chain's CDR3 is CASSWTGQPSGEKLFF. The CDR3 nucleotides are TGTGCCAGCAGCTGGACAGGTCAACCCTCAGGGGAAAAACTGTTTTTT.